Listed here are 29 T cell receptor beta chains from one sample, sequenced in a study of OX40 agonist ivuxolimab in advanced cancers. The data were produced by immunoSEQ multiplex PCR, yet TCRdb's version contains in-frame clones alone and is incomplete. Here the sample spans under 75,000 clones, 80% to 85% being singletons. The sample here was CD4+ or CD8+ T cells sorted from blood, taken in a trial of the OX40 agonist ivuxolimab. The receptors were sampled from an adult with an advanced solid tumor such as melanoma, head and neck, liver or kidney cancer.

This chain links TRBV6-6 with TRBJ1-5; D unresolved. The CDR3 extends over 13 amino acids. Trimming shortened V by 6 bases and J by 3 bases, and 9 bases separated the two germline ends. The germline gives CDR1 MNHNY, CDR2 SVGAGI (reference sequence). The CDR3 sequence: CASSADLNQPQHF. CDR3 DNA sequence: TGTGCCAGCAGCGCAGATCTCAATCAGCCCCAGCATTTT.

The chain has TRBV4-1 and TRBJ2-5; either TRBD1 or TRBD2 may supply D (5 bases each). The CDR3 extends over 16 amino acids. In germline, CDR1 is MGHRA, CDR2 YSYEKL. Trimming took 4 bases from V and 4 from J, leaving 19 bases between them. CDR3 loop: CASSLTGTQGGETQYF. CDR3 DNA: TGCGCCAGCAGCCTAACCGGGACCCAAGGAGGAGAGACCCAGTACTTC.

The rearrangement joins TRBV28 to TRBJ1-5; no definite D call. The CDR3 runs 15 residues. CDR1 is MDHEN, CDR2 SYDVKM, per germline. Trimming stripped 3 bases from V and 1 base from J, with 10 bases between. The CDR3 is CASSFWLGSNQPQHF. For the CDR3, the DNA is TGTGCCAGCAGTTTCTGGCTGGGGAGCAATCAGCCCCAGCATTTT. The whole variable domain, filled in from reference TRBV28 and TRBJ1-5, reads DVKVTQSSRYLVKRTGEKVFLECVQDMDHENMFWYRQDPGLGLRLIYFSYDVKMKEKGDIPEGYSVSREKKERFSLILESASTNQTSMYLCASSFWLGSNQPQHFGDGTRLSIL.

The V call is TRBV7-2, the J call TRBJ1-2; 8 bases fit TRBD1. This CDR3 is 13 amino acids long. CDR1 is SGHTA, CDR2 FQGNSA, per germline. The J segment lost 4 bases and the V segment lost 7 bases, leaving 5 bases of the junction unmatched. This chain's CDR3 is CASTQGGSYGYTF. The CDR3 bases are TGTGCCAGCACACAGGGGGGGAGCTATGGCTACACCTTC.

The V and J genes are TRBV7-9 and TRBJ1-5; possibly TRBD1 for D (6 bases). Germline CDR1 and CDR2: SEHNR and FQNEAQ (reference sequence). This CDR3 comprises 17 residues. The V end lost 1 base, the J end lost 4 bases, and 17 bases lay between the germline ends. The CDR3 coding sequence is TGTGCCAGCAGCTTAGTCCGACAGGCCCGGGATAATCAGCCCCAGCATTTT. It yields the protein CASSLVRQARDNQPQHF.

This chain joins TRBV5-1 and TRBJ2-1; TRBD2 might be the D (6 bases). V lost 0 bases and J lost 2, with 9 bases in between. The CDR3 has 15 residues. Germline V gene data show CDR1 as SGHRS and CDR2 as YFSETQ. CDR3 coding DNA: TGCGCCAGCAGCTTGGGGACTAACACCTACAATGAGCAGTTCTTC. As protein: CASSLGTNTYNEQFF.

V is TRBV27 and J is TRBJ2-4; tentatively, D is TRBD1 (5 bases). The CDR3 consists of 10 residues. Germline V gives CDR1 MNHEY, CDR2 SMNVEV (reference sequence). V dropped 7 bases and J dropped 8 bases, with 6 bases sitting between them. The CDR3: CASIGDIQYF. The CDR3 DNA reads TGTGCCAGCATAGGGGACATTCAGTACTTC.

The chain joins TRBV7-5 to TRBJ2-3; the table's D call TRBD1 went unverified against the DNA. TRBV7-5 is noted as a pseudogene. This CDR3 is built from 15 residues. CDR3 region: CARSFRDRLSDTQYF. The CDR3 DNA sequence: TGTGCCAGAAGCTTTAGGGACAGACTGTCAGATACGCAGTATTTT.

This sequence joins TRBV20-1 and TRBJ1-5; D unclear. Germline V lookup: CDR1 DFQATT, CDR2 SNEGSKA (reference sequence). The CDR3 is 11 residues long. Trimming left V 1 base short and J 6 bases short, with 4 bases between. In nucleotides, the CDR3 is TGCAGTGCTAGAGGGGGTCAGCCCCAGCATTTT. Translated, it gives CSARGGQPQHF.

The V call is TRBV5-1, the J call TRBJ1-2, with D maybe TRBD1 (5 bases). Germline V gene sequence: CDR1 SGHRS, CDR2 YFSETQ. CDR3 length: 15 residues. Between the trimmed V and J ends, which lost 8 bases and 3 bases, there was a span of 20 bases. The CDR3 loop is CASADARANDYGYTF. Written as DNA, the CDR3 is TGCGCCAGTGCCGATGCCAGGGCGAATGACTATGGCTACACCTTC.

For this clone: Other DNA sequences in this sample translate to the same CDR3. The chain uses TRBV5-1 and TRBJ2-3; D unclear. The V gene lost 4 bases and the J gene lost 2 bases, with 11 bases spanning the gap. Germline assignment: CDR1 SGHRS and CDR2 YFSETQ. The CDR3 runs to 14 residues. The CDR3 is CASSLLGDTDTQYF. DNA for the CDR3: TGCGCCAGCAGCCTGCTCGGAGACACAGATACGCAGTATTTT.

The gene calls are TRBV18 and TRBJ2-1, with 10 bases matching TRBD2. The CDR3 loop spans 16 amino acids. The germline gives CDR1 KGHSH, CDR2 LQKENI. J gave up 8 bases and V 2 bases, and 9 bases lay outside the gene matches. The CDR3 is CASSPNLAGAIDEQFF. The CDR3 DNA is TGTGCCAGCTCACCAAACCTAGCGGGAGCCATCGATGAGCAGTTCTTC.

The chain recombines TRBV7-2 with TRBJ2-6; D is unclear. In germline, CDR1 is SGHTA, CDR2 FQGNSA. Trimming shortened V by 3 bases and J by 0 bases, and 6 bases separated the two germline ends. The CDR3 has 15 amino acids. The CDR3 is CASSFLLSGANVLTF. CDR3 bases: TGTGCCAGCAGCTTTCTGCTCTCTGGGGCCAACGTCCTGACTTTC. The whole variable domain, filled in from reference TRBV7-2 and TRBJ2-6, reads GAGVSQSPSNKVTEKGKDVELRCDPISGHTALYWYRQSLGQGLEFLIYFQGNSAPDKSGLPSDRFSAERTGGSVSTLTIQRTQQEDSAVYLCASSFLLSGANVLTFGAGSRLTVL.

The V gene is TRBV5-4, the J gene TRBJ2-2; 15 nucleotides line up with TRBD2. Trimming cost V 5 bases and J 6 bases; bases outside gene matches: 8. Germline V gene lookup returns CDR1 SGHNT and CDR2 YYREEE (reference sequence). The CDR3 length is 17 residues. The CDR3 region is CASRSGTSGGTAGELFF. CDR3 DNA: TGTGCCAGCAGATCCGGGACTAGCGGGGGGACGGCCGGGGAGCTGTTTTTT.

The rearrangement uses TRBV7-2 and TRBJ2-3; D is possibly TRBD1 or TRBD2 (5 bases each). V was pared by 6 bases and J by 2 bases, with 12 bases between. The V gene's germline CDR1 is SGHTA and CDR2 FQGNSA. The CDR3 spans 14 residues. The CDR3 is CASRGVLPTDTQYF. CDR3 coding DNA: TGTGCCAGCAGGGGGGTACTTCCCACAGATACGCAGTATTTT. The full variable domain, its missing parts supplied by reference TRBV7-2 and TRBJ2-3, is GAGVSQSPSNKVTEKGKDVELRCDPISGHTALYWYRQSLGQGLEFLIYFQGNSAPDKSGLPSDRFSAERTGGSVSTLTIQRTQQEDSAVYLCASRGVLPTDTQYFGPGTRLTVL.

The J gene is TRBJ1-5, the V gene TRBV28; the D is unclear. The CDR3 runs 12 residues. Germline values: CDR1 MDHEN, CDR2 SYDVKM. V lost 7 bases to trimming and J lost 1 base, with 5 bases between them. CDR3: CASKQSNQPQHF. CDR3 nucleotides: TGTGCCAGCAAACAGAGCAATCAGCCCCAGCATTTT.

The chain joins TRBV27 to TRBJ2-7; possibly TRBD2 for D (6 bases). Germline CDR1 MNHEY, CDR2 SMNVEV (reference sequence). Trimming removed 5 bases at V and 6 bases at J, with 14 bases between. The CDR3 consists of 13 residues. Here the CDR3 reads CASSPTLAAEQYF. CDR3 bases: TGTGCCAGCAGTCCGACATTAGCGGCCGAGCAGTACTTC.

This chain links TRBV23-1 with TRBJ1-1; 7 bases align to TRBD1. TRBV23-1 is filed as an ORF, its function uncertain. The CDR3 runs to 12 residues. The V gene end was trimmed by 8 bases and the J gene end by 2 bases; junction bases not matched to a gene: 2. The CDR3 DNA sequence: TGCGCCAGCTGGACAGGCAACACTGAAGCTTTCTTT. Amino acid sequence: CASWTGNTEAFF.

The chain recombines TRBV19 with TRBJ1-1, with 11 positions matching TRBD1. The CDR3 totals 17 residues. Germline trimming cut 1 base from V and 4 bases from J; bases unmatched to any gene: 8. CDR1 is LNHDA, CDR2 SQIVND, per germline (reference sequence). CDR3 protein: CASSIGGQGGFRTEAFF. CDR3 in DNA: TGTGCCAGTAGTATAGGGGGACAGGGGGGATTCCGCACTGAAGCTTTCTTT.

The genes are TRBV5-5 and TRBJ2-5; D is unclear. CDR3 length: 14 residues. Between the trimmed V and J ends, which lost 0 bases and 2 bases, there was a span of 8 bases. CDR1 is SGHKS and CDR2 is YYEKEE in the germline V gene (reference sequence). This CDR3 reads CASSLDKTQETQYF. The DNA for the CDR3 is TGTGCCAGCAGCTTGGACAAAACGCAAGAGACCCAGTACTTC.

The chain is built from TRBV5-1 and TRBJ2-3; 8 nucleotides match TRBD2. Germline values: CDR1 SGHRS, CDR2 YFSETQ. The CDR3 covers 15 residues. After removal of 4 bases from V and 6 bases from J, the junction contained 10 bases not matched to a gene. This CDR3 reads CASSQTSGALDTQYF. For the CDR3, the DNA is TGCGCCAGCAGCCAAACTAGCGGCGCGTTGGATACGCAGTATTTT.

V and J are TRBV27 and TRBJ1-1; D not certain. Germline assignment: CDR1 MNHEY and CDR2 SMNVEV (reference sequence). The CDR3 sequence is 14 residues long. The V end was cut by 1 base, the J end by 4 bases, with 10 bases between. CDR3 region: CASSLFLGSTEAFF. In DNA form, the CDR3 reads TGTGCCAGCAGTTTATTTCTCGGGAGCACTGAAGCTTTCTTT.

This clone was picked up a small number of times. The sample holds other DNA sequences that translate to the same CDR3. The chain combines TRBV28 with TRBJ1-5, with D uncertain. Looked up from germline, CDR1 is MDHEN and CDR2 is SYDVKM. Between the trimmed V and J ends, which lost 2 bases and 4 bases, there was a span of 9 bases. The CDR3 is made up of 14 amino acids. As DNA, the CDR3 is TGTGCCAGCAGTTTAGTGTCAGCTAATCAGCCCCAGCATTTT. Its translation is CASSLVSANQPQHF.

The rearrangement uses TRBV7-2 and TRBJ2-7, with 7 bases lining up with TRBD1. This CDR3 has 15 amino acids. Trimming cost V 5 bases and J 2 bases; bases outside gene matches: 9. Germline values: CDR1 SGHTA, CDR2 FQGNSA. The CDR3 here is CASSPPAGTAYEQYF. In nucleotides, the CDR3 is TGTGCCAGCAGCCCACCCGCTGGGACAGCCTACGAGCAGTACTTC. The whole variable domain, filled in from reference TRBV7-2 and TRBJ2-7, reads GAGVSQSPSNKVTEKGKDVELRCDPISGHTALYWYRQSLGQGLEFLIYFQGNSAPDKSGLPSDRFSAERTGGSVSTLTIQRTQQEDSAVYLCASSPPAGTAYEQYFGPGTRLTVT.

The gene calls are TRBV10-3 and TRBJ1-2; TRBD1 might be the D (5 bases). Trimming took 8 bases from V and 8 from J, leaving 18 bases between them. The CDR3 contains 13 residues. The germline V gene encodes CDR1 ENHRY and CDR2 SYGVKD. The CDR3 sequence is CAISDGGETGYTF. CDR3 DNA sequence: TGTGCCATCTCGGACGGAGGGGAAACCGGCTACACCTTC.

This chain uses TRBV6-4 with TRBJ2-1; TRBD2 aligns across 7 bases. The V gene's germline CDR1 is MRHNA and CDR2 SNTAGT. Germline trimming cut 5 bases from V and 8 bases from J; bases unmatched to any gene: 15. The CDR3 length is 16 residues. The chain's CDR3 is CASSMRWGGRVDEQFF. In DNA form, the CDR3 reads TGTGCCAGCAGTATGAGGTGGGGCGGGAGAGTCGATGAGCAGTTCTTC.

As to this clone: An end of the junction does not agree with germline; a read error may underlie this. The chain is built from TRBV27 and TRBJ1-1; D is unclear. This CDR3 contains 11 residues. Per the germline V gene, CDR1 is MNHEY and CDR2 is SMNVEV (reference sequence). The CDR3 DNA follows: TGTGCCAGCAGTTTAGGTGGGAACAGTTACTTT. This sequence encodes CASSLGGNSYF.

This clone was counted a single time. The chain carries TRBV29-1 and TRBJ1-2; D is undetermined. The CDR3 covers 12 residues. From germline, CDR1 is SQVTM and CDR2 ANQGSEA. Here the CDR3 DNA reads TGCAGTGGGGTGCGGGGTAACTATGGCTACACCTTC. It is translated as CSGVRGNYGYTF.

In its sample, this clone was seen once. V gene TRBV11-3 combines with J gene TRBJ2-3; perhaps D is TRBD1 or TRBD2 (5 bases each). The CDR3 is 16 residues long. CDR1 and CDR2 (germline): SGHNT, YENEEA. Trimming stripped 0 bases from V and 5 bases from J, with 15 bases between. Here the CDR3 reads CASSLEMGRAGDTQYF. The CDR3 region has the DNA TGTGCCAGCAGCTTAGAAATGGGGCGGGCGGGAGATACGCAGTATTTT.